The 32 T cell receptor beta chains in this list originate from one sample, sequenced in a study of naive and memory T cell subsets. The beta constant-region primer was an equimolar mix of two oligonucleotides covering TRBC1 and TRBC2. TCRdb analysed the UMI-ligation and nested PCR reads with MiXCR anew, one entry per CDR3 protein. The sample records approximately 21,000 distinct CDR3 sequences, 11% being singletons. The source material was central memory CD8+ T cells from blood. The origin of the receptors is a human donor in good health.

The rearrangement joins TRBV7-2 to TRBJ1-2; tentative D call: TRBD1 (5 bases). This CDR3 is built from 14 residues. The V and J ends lost 7 bases and 3 bases respectively, with 15 bases between them. From germline, CDR1 is SGHTA and CDR2 FQGNSA. The CDR3 loop reads CASIQFGGDYGYTF. Written as DNA, the CDR3 is TGTGCCAGCATCCAATTCGGGGGTGACTATGGCTACACCTTC.

The genes are TRBV7-3 and TRBJ2-1, with TRBD2 identical over 10 bases. The CDR3 covers 16 residues. Germline assignment: CDR1 SGHTA and CDR2 FQGTGA. After removal of 1 base from V and 6 bases from J, the junction contained 6 bases not matched to a gene. The CDR3 region is CASSLKASGSFNEQFF. The CDR3 DNA follows: TGTGCCAGCAGCTTAAAGGCTAGCGGGAGTTTCAATGAGCAGTTCTTC.

The V and J genes are TRBV7-9 and TRBJ2-1; 13 bases are shared with TRBD2. The trim removed 2 bases at V and 2 bases at J, leaving 9 bases unmatched. Looked up from germline, CDR1 is SEHNR and CDR2 is FQNEAQ (reference sequence). The CDR3 consists of 19 residues. This CDR3 reads CASSLSALAGGGAYNEQFF. The CDR3 coding sequence is TGTGCCAGCAGCTTATCGGCACTAGCGGGAGGGGGGGCCTACAATGAGCAGTTCTTC.

This chain uses TRBV11-2 with TRBJ2-3; D gene uncertain. The CDR3 contains 13 residues. From germline, CDR1 is SGHAT and CDR2 FQNNGV. The V and J ends lost 2 bases and 5 bases respectively, with 8 bases between them. The CDR3 DNA sequence: TGTGCCAGCAGCTTAAGTCTCATAGATACGCAGTATTTT. Translating it yields CASSLSLIDTQYF.

The chain has TRBV12-3 or TRBV12-4 and TRBJ2-7; 7 bases line up with TRBD2. This CDR3 is built from 14 residues. Unmatched junction bases numbered 7, after V lost 6 bases and J lost 2 bases. This CDR3 is CASSSGLSPYEQYF. The CDR3 DNA reads TGTGCCAGCAGCTCGGGACTATCTCCCTACGAGCAGTACTTC.

This clonotype is termed medium-sized (0.01 to 0.1%). The chain combines TRBV25-1 with TRBJ1-1, with D maybe TRBD1 (6 bases). The V gene lost 1 base and the J gene lost 4 bases, with 10 bases spanning the gap. The CDR3 spans 14 residues. The germline gives CDR1 MGHDK, CDR2 SYGVNS. The CDR3 spells CASSESQGPTEAFF. The CDR3 bases are TGTGCCAGCAGTGAATCCCAGGGGCCCACTGAAGCTTTCTTT.

By frequency in the sample, this clonotype is medium-sized. The chain joins TRBV9 to TRBJ2-7, with D tentatively TRBD2 (6 bases). Germline V gene sequence: CDR1 SGDLS, CDR2 YYNGEE. The CDR3 consists of 14 residues. V lost 4 bases, J lost 3 bases, and 14 bases lay in between. Here the CDR3 DNA reads TGTGCCAGCAGCCCCGGGACTTTAGACTACGAGCAGTACTTC. As protein: CASSPGTLDYEQYF.

This clonotype appeared many times. This chain connects TRBV5-1 to TRBJ2-3; D gene unclear. The germline V gene encodes CDR1 SGHRS and CDR2 YFSETQ. V dropped 1 base and J dropped 3 bases, with 12 bases sitting between them. This CDR3 spans 15 amino acids. CDR3 DNA: TGCGCCAGCAGCTTGACTGGGTTCGAGACAGATACGCAGTATTTT. Residues: CASSLTGFETDTQYF.

This clonotype was picked up a small number of times. The rearrangement links TRBV12-3 or TRBV12-4 to TRBJ2-3, with D unclear. V was pared by 11 bases and J by 3 bases, with 21 bases between. This CDR3 has 15 amino acids. CDR3: CAVHPGPVGTDTQYF. The CDR3 DNA reads as TGTGCCGTGCATCCTGGACCCGTTGGGACAGATACGCAGTATTTT.

This clonotype was seen ten or more times. The chain joins TRBV19 to TRBJ2-2; TRBD2 matches 8 bases. The CDR3 totals 17 residues. V lost 6 bases, J lost 0 bases, and 9 bases stayed unmatched. Germline CDR1 LNHDA, CDR2 SQIVND (reference sequence). As DNA, the CDR3 is TGTGCCAGTAGCCTCACGGGACTAGGGGCGAACACCGGGGAGCTGTTTTTT. Encoded protein: CASSLTGLGANTGELFF.

The genes are TRBV7-9 and TRBJ2-5, with 10 bases that match TRBD2. Germline V gives CDR1 SEHNR, CDR2 FQNEAQ (reference sequence). This CDR3 contains 16 residues. V lost 5 bases and J lost 4; bases outside the gene matches: 10. CDR3 coding DNA: TGTGCCAGCAGCACCGGGTGGACTAGCGGTGGAGAGACCCAGTACTTC. As protein: CASSTGWTSGGETQYF.

The V gene is TRBV20-1, the J gene TRBJ2-3; 7 positions match TRBD2. The CDR3 consists of 16 residues. Looked up from germline, CDR1 is DFQATT and CDR2 is SNEGSKA (reference sequence). J lost 3 bases, V lost 2 bases, and 11 bases had no gene match. CDR3 coding DNA: TGCAGTGCTAGATCTCACAGCGGGATTCAGACAGATACGCAGTATTTT. It is translated as CSARSHSGIQTDTQYF.

This chain joins TRBV5-4 and TRBJ2-7; 9 positions match TRBD1. CDR3 length: 15 residues. Germline V lookup: CDR1 SGHNT, CDR2 YYREEE (reference sequence). Trimming removed 4 bases from V and 3 bases from J; junction bases left unmatched: 8. CDR3 DNA: TGTGCCAGCAGCGCGCCGGGACAGGGACTCTACGAGCAGTACTTC. Its translation: CASSAPGQGLYEQYF.

This clonotype has just a few counts. The rearrangement uses TRBV16 and TRBJ1-5, with a possible D match to TRBD1 (5 bases). CDR3 size: 15 residues. CDR1 is KGHSY, CDR2 FQNENV, per germline. V lost 2 bases, J lost 1 base, and 9 bases lay in between. The DNA for the CDR3 is TGTGCCAGCAGCCAAGAGAGACAGAGCAATCAGCCCCAGCATTTT. Translating gives CASSQERQSNQPQHF. Complete variable domain (other parts from reference TRBV16 and TRBJ1-5): GEEVAQTPKHLVRGEGQKAKLYCAPIKGHSYVFWYQQVLKNEFKFLISFQNENVFDETGMPKERFSAKCLPNSPCSLEIQATKLEDSAVYFCASSQERQSNQPQHFGDGTRLSIL.

This clonotype occurred many times. This chain connects TRBV20-1 to TRBJ2-7, with 13 bases lining up with TRBD2. CDR3 length: 15 residues. In germline, CDR1 is DFQATT, CDR2 SNEGSKA (reference sequence). V trimming: 4 bases; J trimming: 3 bases; junction bases outside the gene matches: 6. For the CDR3, the DNA is TGCAGTGCTAAACAGACTAGCGGGGGGCACTACGAGCAGTACTTC. It yields the protein CSAKQTSGGHYEQYF.

J is TRBJ2-7 and V is TRBV19, with 10 bases lining up with TRBD2. The germline gives CDR1 LNHDA, CDR2 SQIVND (reference sequence). Germline trimming cut 3 bases from V and 5 bases from J; bases unmatched to any gene: 7. The CDR3 length is 15 residues. Here the CDR3 reads CASSISSGSTHEQYF. As DNA, the CDR3 is TGTGCCAGTAGTATCTCTAGCGGGAGTACCCACGAGCAGTACTTC.

The chain links TRBV3-1 to TRBJ2-5, with D unresolved. V gave up 4 bases and J gave up 5 bases, with 17 bases separating them. CDR1 is LGHDT, CDR2 YNNKEL, per germline (reference sequence). The CDR3 runs to 15 residues. CDR3: CASSPRGVSSETQYF. The CDR3, as DNA: TGTGCCAGCAGCCCCCGTGGGGTTTCTTCGGAGACCCAGTACTTC.

This clonotype was observed at least ten times. The chain joins TRBV9 to TRBJ1-1; D gene unclear. The V end lost 0 bases, the J end lost 2 bases, and 11 bases lay between the germline ends. CDR3 size: 15 residues. Germline V gene data show CDR1 as SGDLS and CDR2 as YYNGEE. Written as DNA, the CDR3 is TGTGCCAGCAGCGTAGCGGGAGGTTTTAACACTGAAGCTTTCTTT. It is translated as CASSVAGGFNTEAFF.

CDR3 in amino acids: CATPGRSLLEQYF. CDR3 DNA: TGTGCCACCCCGGGACGCAGTCTTCTGGAGCAGTACTTC. This chain uses TRBV6-1 with TRBJ2-7; D may match TRBD1 or TRBD2 (5 bases each). This CDR3 has 13 residues. Germline V CDR1 and CDR2: MNHNS, SASEGT. Trimming removed 10 bases from V and 7 bases from J, with 20 bases in between.

The DNA for the CDR3 is TGTGCCAGCAGTTTGGGAACTGATAGCAATCAGCCCCAGCATTTT. Its protein is CASSLGTDSNQPQHF. V and J are TRBV28 and TRBJ1-5, with D unclear. Trimming took off 3 bases at V and 0 bases at J, with 9 bases between the two ends. Germline lookup yields CDR1 MDHEN and CDR2 SYDVKM. The CDR3 sequence is 15 residues long.

The table lists this clonotype with many counts. The chain joins TRBV4-3 to TRBJ2-2, with a possible D match to TRBD1 (6 bases). CDR1 and CDR2 from the germline V gene are LGHNA and YSLEER. This CDR3 is built from 15 residues. The germline V and J ends were trimmed by 5 bases and 5 bases, with 15 bases remaining between them. The CDR3 region is CASSTRTAITGELFF. The CDR3 DNA sequence: TGCGCCAGCAGCACCCGGACAGCGATTACCGGGGAGCTGTTTTTT.

This clonotype appeared a few times. V and J are TRBV6-1 and TRBJ1-2; TRBD1 matches at 7 bases. Trimming cost V 9 bases and J 2 bases; bases outside gene matches: 9. CDR1 is MNHNS and CDR2 is SASEGT in the germline V gene. The CDR3 has 14 amino acids. The CDR3 DNA follows: TGTGCCAGTTTAGCCCCCAGGGGGAACTATGGCTACACCTTC. Protein: CASLAPRGNYGYTF.

This clonotype was found a few times. The J gene is TRBJ2-1, the V gene TRBV30, with D uncertain. CDR1 is GTSNPN and CDR2 is SVGIG in the germline V gene (reference sequence). Trimming pared 2 bases from V and 5 bases from J, leaving 7 bases between. The CDR3 runs 12 residues. For the CDR3, the DNA is TGTGCCTGGAGTTACAGCGACAATGAGCAGTTCTTC. It translates to CAWSYSDNEQFF.

The table lists this clonotype with many counts. The chain links TRBV29-1 to TRBJ2-3, with D maybe TRBD2 (7 bases). Germline V CDR1 and CDR2: SQVTM, ANQGSEA. V dropped 4 bases and J dropped 2 bases, with 10 bases sitting between them. This CDR3 contains 13 residues. CDR3 region: CSVAGGLTDTQYF. The CDR3 coding sequence is TGCAGCGTTGCCGGGGGGCTCACAGATACGCAGTATTTT.

The gene calls are TRBV7-2 and TRBJ2-7, with D perhaps assigned TRBD1 or TRBD2 (5 bases each). The CDR3 has 14 residues. Germline values: CDR1 SGHTA, CDR2 FQGNSA. The V gene lost 5 bases and the J gene lost 1 base, with 12 bases spanning the gap. Here the CDR3 DNA reads TGTGCCAGCAGCCCAATGGGGGATTCCTACGAGCAGTACTTC. Encoded protein: CASSPMGDSYEQYF.

This clonotype was recorded at least ten times. V gene TRBV24-1 combines with J gene TRBJ2-3, with 12 nucleotides matching TRBD2. The CDR3 covers 16 residues. The junction had 4 bases not matched to a gene; V was cut back by 0 bases and J by 7 bases. Germline V gene lookup returns CDR1 KGHDR and CDR2 SFDVKD. CDR3 DNA: TGTGCCACCAGTGATTTGTTCGGGACTAGCGGGTATACGCAGTATTTT. Amino acid sequence: CATSDLFGTSGYTQYF.

This clonotype occurred many times. The chain joins TRBV28 to TRBJ2-3, with D possibly matching TRBD2 (6 bases). The germline gives CDR1 MDHEN, CDR2 SYDVKM. The CDR3 extends over 15 amino acids. V lost 8 bases, J lost 1 base, and 16 bases lay in between. CDR3 sequence: CASERDGRGTDTQYF. CDR3 in DNA: TGTGCCAGCGAACGGGACGGGAGAGGCACAGATACGCAGTATTTT. The variable domain in full, completed from reference TRBV28 and TRBJ2-3, reads DVKVTQSSRYLVKRTGEKVFLECVQDMDHENMFWYRQDPGLGLRLIYFSYDVKMKEKGDIPEGYSVSREKKERFSLILESASTNQTSMYLCASERDGRGTDTQYFGPGTRLTVL.

This clonotype has ten or more counts. The V call is TRBV12-3 or TRBV12-4, the J call TRBJ1-2; 7 bases line up with TRBD1. The CDR3 has 17 amino acids. Trimming at V came to 0 bases and at J to 5 bases, leaving 12 bases not matched to a gene. In nucleotides, the CDR3 is TGTGCCAGCAGTTTAGCCCCGGGCAGGGGGTCCGGGTATGGCTACACCTTC. It codes for CASSLAPGRGSGYGYTF.

The rearrangement links TRBV28 to TRBJ2-3; 8 bases are a match to TRBD1. V gave up 2 bases and J gave up 0 bases; unmatched junction bases: 1. From germline, CDR1 is MDHEN and CDR2 SYDVKM. CDR3 length: 15 residues. This CDR3 reads CASSLDRGSTDTQYF. The DNA for the CDR3 is TGTGCCAGCAGTTTAGACAGGGGCAGCACAGATACGCAGTATTTT.

This clonotype was detected a few times. J is TRBJ2-5 and V is TRBV7-9; D is undetermined. Looked up from germline, CDR1 is SEHNR and CDR2 is FQNEAQ (reference sequence). V lost 5 bases and J 3 bases, leaving 10 bases between the germline ends. CDR3 length: 13 amino acids. CDR3 protein: CASSPANEETQYF. Here the CDR3 DNA reads TGTGCCAGCAGCCCGGCCAACGAAGAGACCCAGTACTTC. The complete variable domain, with remaining parts taken from reference TRBV7-9 and TRBJ2-5, reads DTGVSQNPRHKITKRGQNVTFRCDPISEHNRLYWYRQTLGQGPEFLTYFQNEAQLEKSRLLSDRFSAERPKGSFSTLEIQRTEQGDSAMYLCASSPANEETQYFGPGTRLLVL.

The gene calls are TRBV28 and TRBJ2-2, with TRBD1 matching over 10 bases. Germline V lookup: CDR1 MDHEN, CDR2 SYDVKM. This CDR3 is built from 15 residues. The trim removed 4 bases at V and 3 bases at J, leaving 2 bases unmatched. The CDR3 region has the DNA TGTGCCAGCAGTTCCGGGACAGGGGACACCGGGGAGCTGTTTTTT. Residues: CASSSGTGDTGELFF.

This clonotype counts as medium-sized (0.01 to 0.1%). The chain carries TRBV5-6 and TRBJ2-1; no clear D. Germline V lookup: CDR1 SGHDT, CDR2 YYEEEE. The CDR3 has 17 amino acids. The V and J ends lost 0 bases and 5 bases respectively, with 18 bases between them. The CDR3 DNA follows: TGTGCCAGCAGCTTGGCGTCAAGGACCCCTCGACACAATGAGCAGTTCTTC. Amino acids: CASSLASRTPRHNEQFF. Filled out from reference TRBV5-6 and TRBJ2-1, the complete variable domain reads DAGVTQSPTHLIKTRGQQVTLRCSPKSGHDTVSWYQQALGQGPQFIFQYYEEEERQRGNFPDRFSGHQFPNYSSELNVNALLLGDSALYLCASSLASRTPRHNEQFFGPGTRLTVL.